The clone carrying this T cell receptor (beta chain) was observed many times. A single record per CDR3 protein comes from TCRdb applying MiXCR to the 5' RACE reads. The table has around 80,000 distinct CDR3 sequences, about a tenth seen once; the top ten hold 1.8%. This entry comes from a study of neurological immune-mediated disorders. Germline CDR1 and CDR2: LNHNV and YYDKDF (reference sequence). This CDR3 has 14 residues. V was trimmed by 5 bases and J by 0 bases, leaving 11 bases between them. The chain joins TRBV15 to TRBJ2-7, with D perhaps TRBD1 or TRBD2 (6 bases each). The sequenced material came from PBMCs. This clonotype was obtained from a man aged 40-55 years in good health. CDR3 sequence: CATSEGGSSYEQYF. The CDR3 DNA reads TGTGCCACCAGCGAAGGGGGGAGCTCCTACGAGCAGTACTTC.